Following are 12 T cell receptor beta chains from one sample sequenced in a study of monozygotic twins with inflammatory bowel disease. TCRdb re-called the 5' RACE reads, yielding one record per CDR3 amino acid sequence without DNA. The sample includes approximately 140,000 distinct CDR3 sequences. Sequenced input: blood. Receptors were obtained from a human donor with ulcerative colitis or Crohn's disease, or a healthy co-twin of an affected twin (not recorded which).

This rearrangement joins TRBV7-3 to TRBJ2-3; with no DNA, the TCRdb D assignment of TRBD1 cannot be verified. This CDR3 comprises 19 residues. Germline CDR1 is SGHTA and CDR2 is FQGTGA. The CDR3 protein is CASSLFPPNPAPFTDTQYF.

The chain is built from TRBV6-1 and TRBJ1-5; the TCRdb call, TRBD1, lacks DNA for checking. The CDR3 is 16 amino acids. The germline CDR1 and CDR2 sequences are MNHNS and SASEGT. The CDR3 sequence is CASRSLDFQGHQPQHF.

The gene calls are TRBV28 and TRBJ2-7; TCRdb's D gene call, TRBD2, goes unchecked for lack of DNA. The germline V gene encodes CDR1 MDHEN and CDR2 SYDVKM. There are 13 residues in the CDR3. The CDR3 sequence: CASNPPGLYEQYF.

The chain joins TRBV20-1 to TRBJ2-7. The CDR3 is made up of 12 amino acids. Germline V gene sequence: CDR1 DFQATT, CDR2 SNEGSKA (reference sequence). This chain's CDR3 is CSASQRTYEQYF.

V is TRBV20-1 and J is TRBJ1-2; no DNA is available, so the TRBD1 call from TCRdb remains unchecked. CDR1 and CDR2 (germline): DFQATT, SNEGSKA (reference sequence). This CDR3 spans 13 amino acids. CDR3 protein: CSARLTGGYGYTF.

The rearrangement uses TRBV5-1 and TRBJ1-1; the TCRdb call, TRBD1, lacks DNA for checking. CDR3 length equals 15 residues. Germline V gives CDR1 SGHRS, CDR2 YFSETQ. The CDR3 reads CASSLWDRGNTEAFF.

The chain combines TRBV3-1 with TRBJ2-7. This CDR3 region has 13 residues. CDR1 is LGHDT and CDR2 is YNNKEL in the germline V gene (reference sequence). The CDR3 spells CASSQDGAYEQYF.

V gene TRBV9 combines with J gene TRBJ1-6. CDR1 is SGDLS and CDR2 is YYNGEE in the germline V gene. CDR3 size: 15 residues. The CDR3 region is CASSVGQGGNSPLHF.

The rearrangement uses TRBV14 and TRBJ1-1; checking the TCRdb D call of TRBD1 is not possible without DNA. The CDR3 length is 15 residues. CDR1 and CDR2 from the germline V gene are SGHDN and FVKESK. CDR3 loop: CASSQEEGLGVEAFF.

The CDR3 sequence: CSAGTNVNTGELFF. The V call is TRBV20-1, the J call TRBJ2-2; TCRdb gives TRBD1 as the D gene, but with no DNA this cannot be confirmed. Germline V lookup: CDR1 DFQATT, CDR2 SNEGSKA (reference sequence). This CDR3 region has 14 residues.

This sequence joins TRBV7-2 and TRBJ2-4; TCRdb returns TRBD1, unconfirmable since there is no DNA. The CDR3 totals 17 residues. The germline V gene has CDR1 SGHTA and CDR2 FQGNSA. The CDR3 reads CASSLAWAGESKNIQYF.

The chain links TRBV20-1 to TRBJ2-7. There are 15 residues in the CDR3. From germline, CDR1 is DFQATT and CDR2 SNEGSKA (reference sequence). The CDR3 spells CSARAYPYEPWEQYF.